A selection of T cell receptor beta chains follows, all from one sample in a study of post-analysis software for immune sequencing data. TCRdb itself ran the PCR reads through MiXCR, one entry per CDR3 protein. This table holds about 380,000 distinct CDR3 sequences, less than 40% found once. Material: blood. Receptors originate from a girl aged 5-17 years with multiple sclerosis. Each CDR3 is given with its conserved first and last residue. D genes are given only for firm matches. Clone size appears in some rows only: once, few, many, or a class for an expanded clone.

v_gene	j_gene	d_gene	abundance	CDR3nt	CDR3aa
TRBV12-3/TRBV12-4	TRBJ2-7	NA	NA	TGTGCCAGCAGTCCAGGTTGGGAGGGGGCGGACTACGAGCAGTACTTC	CASSPGWEGADYEQYF
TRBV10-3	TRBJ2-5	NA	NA	TGTGCCATCAGTGAGGGTAGAGGGGGGGCCGGGGAGACCCAGTACTTC	CAISEGRGGAGETQYF
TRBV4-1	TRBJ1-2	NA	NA	TGCGCCAGCAGCCAAGTTCCGGAGGACTATGGCTACACCTTC	CASSQVPEDYGYTF
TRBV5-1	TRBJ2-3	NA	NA	TGCGCCAGCAGCTTGGCAAGGTTCGGTTATGCTACCGACAGCACAGATACGCAGTATTTT	CASSLARFGYATDSTDTQYF
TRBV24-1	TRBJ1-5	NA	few	TGTGCCACCGACAGGTCCAGCAATCAGCCCCAGCATTTT	CATDRSSNQPQHF
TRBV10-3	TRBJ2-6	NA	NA	TGTGCCATCACCCTGACCCTAACAGGGCCCTCTGGGGCCAACGTCCTGACTTTC	CAITLTLTGPSGANVLTF
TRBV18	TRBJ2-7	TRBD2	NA	TGTGCCAGCTCCTGGACTAGCGGGGGGGACGAGCAGTACTTC	CASSWTSGGDEQYF
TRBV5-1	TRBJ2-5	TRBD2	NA	TGCGCCAGCAGCTTCCTAGCGGGGGGACGAGAGACCCAGTACTTC	CASSFLAGGRETQYF
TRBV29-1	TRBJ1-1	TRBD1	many	TGCAGCGTGCAATACAGGGGAGGTGAAGCTTTCTTT	CSVQYRGGEAFF
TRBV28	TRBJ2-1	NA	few	TGTGCCAGCACCATGATTGATGAGAACTACAATGAGCAGTTCTTC	CASTMIDENYNEQFF
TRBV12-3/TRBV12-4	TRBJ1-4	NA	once	TGTGCCAGCACCTCATTTGGACGAGACGAAGGGCTGTTTTTT	CASTSFGRDEGLFF
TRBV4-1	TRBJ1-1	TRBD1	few	TGCGCCAGCAGCCACCCCCGGACAGGGAAGAACACTGAAGCTTTCTTT	CASSHPRTGKNTEAFF
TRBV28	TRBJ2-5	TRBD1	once	TGTGCCAGCAGTTATGAGGGGGCGAGGGAGACCCAGTACTTC	CASSYEGARETQYF
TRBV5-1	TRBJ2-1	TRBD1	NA	TGCGCCAGCAGGAATATCGGGACAGGGTACAATGAGCAGTTCTTC	CASRNIGTGYNEQFF
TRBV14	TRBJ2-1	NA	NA	TGTGCCAGCAGCCTCCGTGGGCGCCGCAATGAGCAGTTCTTC	CASSLRGRRNEQFF
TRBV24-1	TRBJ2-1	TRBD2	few	TGTGCCACCAGTGACAGCAGCGGGGTCTCCTACAATGAGCAGTTCTTC	CATSDSSGVSYNEQFF
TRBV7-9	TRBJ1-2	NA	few	TGTGCCAGCAGCCAAGGGGAGACCTATGGCTACACCTTC	CASSQGETYGYTF
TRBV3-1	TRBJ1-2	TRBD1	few	TGTGCCAGCAGCCAAGAGGGACAGGGATTATATGGCTACACCTTC	CASSQEGQGLYGYTF
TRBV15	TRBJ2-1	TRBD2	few	TGTGCCACCAGCAGAGTAAGGGCTAGCGGGACCTCCTACAATGAGCAGTTCTTC	CATSRVRASGTSYNEQFF
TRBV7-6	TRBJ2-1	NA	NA	TGTGCCAGCAGCTTAGGGGGGGTCTCATACAATGAGCGGTTCTTC	CASSLGGVSYNERFF
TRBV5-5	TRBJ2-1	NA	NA	TGTGCCAGCAGCTTGAGAAGGGGCAAGTCCTACAATGAGCAGTTCTTC	CASSLRRGKSYNEQFF
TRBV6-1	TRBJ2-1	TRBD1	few	TGTGCCGGCAGTGATCGCAGGGGGCGCTTTGATGAGCAGTTCTTC	CAGSDRRGRFDEQFF
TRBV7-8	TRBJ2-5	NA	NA	TGTGCCAGCAGCTTATGGGATAGCGGAGAGACCCAGTACTTC	CASSLWDSGETQYF
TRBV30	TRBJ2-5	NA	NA	TGTGCCTGGGGACATATTCAAGAGACCCAGTACTTC	CAWGHIQETQYF
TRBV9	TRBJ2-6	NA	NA	TGTGCCAGCAGCGTAACTGGGGCCAACGTCCTGACTTTC	CASSVTGANVLTF
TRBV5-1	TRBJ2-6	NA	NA	TGCGCCAGCAGTTGGTCCCTCCGCTCTGGGGCCAACGTCCTGACTTTC	CASSWSLRSGANVLTF
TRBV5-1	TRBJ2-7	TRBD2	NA	TGCGCCAGCAGCTCGGGACTAGCGGGGGACTCCTACGAGCAGTACTTC	CASSSGLAGDSYEQYF
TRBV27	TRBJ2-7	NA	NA	TGTGCCAGCAGTTTATCGGGCGGGACCCCCTACGAGCAGTACTTC	CASSLSGGTPYEQYF
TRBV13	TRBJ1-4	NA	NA	TGTGCCAGCAGCCTCAGCCGTTCTAATGAAAAACTGTTTTTT	CASSLSRSNEKLFF
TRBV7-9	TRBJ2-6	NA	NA	TGTGCCAGCAGTGCCCAATCTGGGGCCAACGTCCTGACTTTC	CASSAQSGANVLTF
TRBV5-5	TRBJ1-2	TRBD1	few	TGTGCCAGCAGGCGTGACAGGGGAGGCTACACCTTC	CASRRDRGGYTF
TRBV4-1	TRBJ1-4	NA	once	TGCGCCAGCAGCCATATCACAGGGCCTAATGAAAAACTGTTTTTT	CASSHITGPNEKLFF
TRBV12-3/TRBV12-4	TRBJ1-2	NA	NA	TGTGCCAGCCTACTTTCGGGGGGATATGGCTACACCTTC	CASLLSGGYGYTF
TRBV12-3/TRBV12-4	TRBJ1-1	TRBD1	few	TGTGCCAGCACTAAAGCGGGACAGGGGGTACCTGAAGCTTTCTTT	CASTKAGQGVPEAFF
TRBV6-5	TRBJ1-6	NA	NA	TGTGCCAGCAGCACCCAGAGTTCACCCCTCCACTTT	CASSTQSSPLHF
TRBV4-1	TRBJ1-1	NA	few	TGCGCCAGCAGCCAAGTAGGAACCGGGACATTGAACACTGAAGCTTTCTTT	CASSQVGTGTLNTEAFF
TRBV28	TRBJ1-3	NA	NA	TGTGCCAGCAGTTTCGATTTTGGAAACACCATATATTTT	CASSFDFGNTIYF